Sequencing of this T cell receptor (beta chain) was carried out in a study of cytomegalovirus exposure and HLA in healthy donors. On the study more broadly: Findings of an earlier analysis included roughly 110 million unique TCR beta sequences from 190 million or so T cells.

This clone has a handful of counts. Its antigen is unidentified. PCR employed 60 Vbeta and 13 Jbeta primers. Assay used: immunoSEQ multiplex PCR; TCRdb lists only in-frame clones, some missing. The table shows 99,000 or so clones, with over 9.5% occurring only once. CDR1 and CDR2 from the germline V gene are MGHRA and YSYEKL. The CDR3 sequence is 14 residues long. Deletions cut 3 bases from V and 4 bases from J, with 13 bases between. Notes on the study in general: There were a few CMV-associated chains whose specificity for CMV antigens was confirmed in vitro. Common viral pathogens (according to a later analysis) appeared linked to several of the most significant clusters. Productive rates of about 90% or about 30% were seen for most TCR beta V segments in an earlier analysis.

The gene calls are TRBV4-1 and TRBJ2-7; D is perhaps TRBD2 (5 bases). The origin of this receptor is a man aged 40-49 years in good health and CMV-seropositive. Input material: PBMCs. CDR3 region: CASSHDTRGYEQYF. As DNA, the CDR3 is TGCGCCAGCAGCCATGACACCCGGGGTTACGAGCAGTACTTC.